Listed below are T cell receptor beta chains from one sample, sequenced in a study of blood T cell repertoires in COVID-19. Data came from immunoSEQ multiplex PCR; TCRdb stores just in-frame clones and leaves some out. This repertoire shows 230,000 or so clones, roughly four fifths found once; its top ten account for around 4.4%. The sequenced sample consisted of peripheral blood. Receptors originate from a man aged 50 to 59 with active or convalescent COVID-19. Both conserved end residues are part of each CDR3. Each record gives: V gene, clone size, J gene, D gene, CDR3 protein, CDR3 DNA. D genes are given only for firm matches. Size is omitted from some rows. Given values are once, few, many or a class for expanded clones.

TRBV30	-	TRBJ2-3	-	CAWSHRAYTDTQYF	TGTGCCTGGAGTCACAGGGCCTACACAGATACGCAGTATTTT
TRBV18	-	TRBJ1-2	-	CASSPPGRGSNYGYTF	TGTGCCAGCTCACCCCCGGGGAGAGGCTCGAACTATGGCTACACCTTC
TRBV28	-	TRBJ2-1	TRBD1	CASSSGQGLGWFF	TGTGCCAGCAGTTCGGGACAGGGGTTGGGGTGGTTCTTC
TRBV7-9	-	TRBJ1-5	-	CASSLGGIGNQPQHF	TGTGCCAGCAGCTTGGGGGGGATAGGCAATCAGCCCCAGCATTTT
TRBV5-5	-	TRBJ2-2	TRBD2	CASSIGGEAGELFF	TGTGCCAGCAGTATCGGGGGGGAAGCCGGGGAGCTGTTTTTT
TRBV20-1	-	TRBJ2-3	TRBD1	CSASPRDRESTDTQYF	TGCAGTGCTAGTCCCAGGGACAGGGAGTCGACAGATACGCAGTATTTT
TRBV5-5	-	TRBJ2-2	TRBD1	CASSPAQGAPGELFF	TGTGCCAGCAGCCCCGCTCAGGGGGCTCCCGGGGAGCTGTTTTTT
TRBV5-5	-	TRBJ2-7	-	CASNRLRGGAGSGEQYF	TGTGCCAGCAACCGGCTCCGAGGGGGGGCCGGGTCGGGGGAGCAGTACTTC
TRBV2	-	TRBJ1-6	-	CASSWQGYNSPLHF	TGTGCCAGCAGTTGGCAGGGCTATAATTCACCCCTCCACTTT
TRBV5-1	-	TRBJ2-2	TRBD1	CASSAGTGNTGELFF	TGCGCCAGCAGCGCCGGGACAGGGAACACCGGGGAGCTGTTTTTT
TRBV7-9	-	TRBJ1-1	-	CASSLEAGSTTEAFF	TGTGCCAGCAGCTTAGAGGCGGGGTCGACCACTGAAGCTTTCTTT
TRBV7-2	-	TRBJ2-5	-	CASGTGQETQYF	TGTGCCAGCGGAACGGGCCAAGAGACCCAGTACTTC
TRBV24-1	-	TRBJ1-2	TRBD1	CATSRTGSNYGYTF	TGTGCCACCAGCCGGACAGGTTCTAACTATGGCTACACCTTC
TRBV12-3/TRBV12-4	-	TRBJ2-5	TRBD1	CASSQGAGETQYF	TGTGCCAGCAGTCAGGGGGCGGGAGAGACCCAGTACTTC
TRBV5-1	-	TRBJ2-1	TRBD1	CASRTTGGTGNEQFF	TGCGCCAGCAGGACGACAGGGGGCACGGGCAATGAGCAGTTCTTC
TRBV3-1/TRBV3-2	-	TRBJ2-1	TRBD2	CASRDTSGGRNEQFF	TGTGCCAGCAGGGATACTAGCGGGGGTCGGAATGAGCAGTTCTTC
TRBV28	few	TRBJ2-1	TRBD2	CAVPKRGHNEQFF	TGTGCCGTACCGAAGCGGGGGCACAATGAGCAGTTCTTC
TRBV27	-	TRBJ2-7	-	CASSLFRSGEQYF	TGTGCCAGCAGTTTATTCCGTTCGGGTGAGCAGTACTTC
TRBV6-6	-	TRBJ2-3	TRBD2	CATERGGTDTQYF	TGTGCCACCGAGCGGGGCGGCACAGATACGCAGTATTTT
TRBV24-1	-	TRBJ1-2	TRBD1	CATSETGGSGYTF	TGTGCCACCAGTGAGACAGGGGGTAGTGGCTACACCTTC
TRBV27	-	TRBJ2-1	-	CASSLSAIYNEQFF	TGTGCCAGCAGTTTATCTGCGATCTACAATGAGCAGTTCTTC
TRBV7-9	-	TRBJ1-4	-	CASSSSGDEKLFF	TGTGCCAGCAGCTCCTCCGGGGATGAAAAACTGTTTTTT
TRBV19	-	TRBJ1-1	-	CASSKQGNTEAFF	TGTGCCAGTAGTAAACAGGGGAACACTGAAGCTTTCTTT
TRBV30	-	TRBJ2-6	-	CAWSVQLSGANVLTF	TGTGCCTGGAGTGTACAGCTCTCTGGGGCCAACGTCCTGACTTTC
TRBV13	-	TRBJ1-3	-	CASSKEVFSGNTIYF	TGTGCCAGCTCCAAGGAGGTCTTCTCTGGAAACACCATATATTTT
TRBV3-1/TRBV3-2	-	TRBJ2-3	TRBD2	CASSGGGDTQYF	TGTGCCAGTAGCGGGGGCGGAGATACGCAGTATTTT
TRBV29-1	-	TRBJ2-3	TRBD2	CSEGTSGGPQYF	TGCAGCGAAGGGACTAGCGGGGGCCCGCAGTATTTT
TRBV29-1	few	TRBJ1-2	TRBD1	CSVGGADGYTF	TGCAGCGTAGGGGGCGCGGATGGCTACACCTTC
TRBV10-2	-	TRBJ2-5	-	CASSEAETQYF	TGCGCCAGCAGTGAGGCGGAGACCCAGTACTTC
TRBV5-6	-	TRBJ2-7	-	CASSGDSGAYEQYF	TGTGCCAGCAGCGGCGACAGTGGTGCCTACGAGCAGTACTTC
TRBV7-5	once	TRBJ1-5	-	CVRSQTGLSCQPQHF	TGTGTCAGAAGCCAGACAGGGTTAAGCTGTCAGCCCCAGCATTTT
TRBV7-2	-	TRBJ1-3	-	CASSAQGGGNTIYF	TGTGCCAGCAGCGCACAGGGTGGAGGAAACACCATATATTTT
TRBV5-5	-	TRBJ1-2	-	CASSFPGSVGYTF	TGTGCCAGCAGCTTCCCGGGATCAGTAGGCTACACCTTC
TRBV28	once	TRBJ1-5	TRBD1	CASSQDRGWNNQPQHF	TGTGCCAGCAGCCAGGACAGGGGATGGAACAATCAGCCCCAGCATTTT
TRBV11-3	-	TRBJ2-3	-	CASSLEQGGLDTQYF	TGTGCCAGCAGCTTAGAACAGGGCGGTCTTGATACGCAGTATTTT
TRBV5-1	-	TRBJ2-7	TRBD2	CASSLSGGGVTYEQYF	TGCGCCAGCAGCTTGTCGGGCGGGGGGGTTACCTACGAGCAGTACTTC
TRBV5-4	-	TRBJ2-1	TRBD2	CASTRDAGLARNEQFF	TGTGCCAGCACCCGAGATGCGGGACTAGCACGGAATGAGCAGTTCTTC
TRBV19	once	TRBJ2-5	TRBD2	CASTRLAGGLKTQYF	TGTGCCAGCACGAGACTAGCGGGGGGGCTGAAGACCCAGTACTTC
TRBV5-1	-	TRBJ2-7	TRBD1	CASSSGQGRYEQYF	TGCGCCAGCAGCTCTGGACAGGGGAGATACGAGCAGTACTTC
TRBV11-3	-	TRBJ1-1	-	CASSRDSGTEAFF	TGTGCCAGCAGCCGGGACTCGGGGACTGAAGCTTTCTTT